The T cell receptor (beta chain) described here comes from a study of shared clonotypes between healthy human individuals. Findings and limits, study-wide: Depth of sequencing was expected to influence donor clonotype sharing.

Germline CDR1 and CDR2: SGHRS and YFSETQ. The CDR3 has 12 residues. Trimming shortened V by 1 base and J by 5 bases, and 6 bases separated the two germline ends. The repertoire was sequenced with immunoSEQ multiplex PCR; TCRdb's copy has only in-frame clones and lacks some. This table holds 1.5 million to 2.5 million clones, roughly 95% found once. As for this clone: The target antigen is unknown. Additional DNA sequences in this sample encode the identical CDR3.

Naive-designated CD8 cells lacked CD45RO, were positively enriched for CCR7, and omitted terminally differentiated effector memory CD45RA+ cells. The chain recombines TRBV5-1 with TRBJ1-1, with D hard to call. The receptor was derived from a man aged 18 to 30 in good health. The material sequenced was naive CD8+ T cells sorted from blood. CDR3 bases: TGCGCCAGCAGCTTGCTGGGGACTGAAGCTTTCTTT. Encoded protein: CASSLLGTEAFF.